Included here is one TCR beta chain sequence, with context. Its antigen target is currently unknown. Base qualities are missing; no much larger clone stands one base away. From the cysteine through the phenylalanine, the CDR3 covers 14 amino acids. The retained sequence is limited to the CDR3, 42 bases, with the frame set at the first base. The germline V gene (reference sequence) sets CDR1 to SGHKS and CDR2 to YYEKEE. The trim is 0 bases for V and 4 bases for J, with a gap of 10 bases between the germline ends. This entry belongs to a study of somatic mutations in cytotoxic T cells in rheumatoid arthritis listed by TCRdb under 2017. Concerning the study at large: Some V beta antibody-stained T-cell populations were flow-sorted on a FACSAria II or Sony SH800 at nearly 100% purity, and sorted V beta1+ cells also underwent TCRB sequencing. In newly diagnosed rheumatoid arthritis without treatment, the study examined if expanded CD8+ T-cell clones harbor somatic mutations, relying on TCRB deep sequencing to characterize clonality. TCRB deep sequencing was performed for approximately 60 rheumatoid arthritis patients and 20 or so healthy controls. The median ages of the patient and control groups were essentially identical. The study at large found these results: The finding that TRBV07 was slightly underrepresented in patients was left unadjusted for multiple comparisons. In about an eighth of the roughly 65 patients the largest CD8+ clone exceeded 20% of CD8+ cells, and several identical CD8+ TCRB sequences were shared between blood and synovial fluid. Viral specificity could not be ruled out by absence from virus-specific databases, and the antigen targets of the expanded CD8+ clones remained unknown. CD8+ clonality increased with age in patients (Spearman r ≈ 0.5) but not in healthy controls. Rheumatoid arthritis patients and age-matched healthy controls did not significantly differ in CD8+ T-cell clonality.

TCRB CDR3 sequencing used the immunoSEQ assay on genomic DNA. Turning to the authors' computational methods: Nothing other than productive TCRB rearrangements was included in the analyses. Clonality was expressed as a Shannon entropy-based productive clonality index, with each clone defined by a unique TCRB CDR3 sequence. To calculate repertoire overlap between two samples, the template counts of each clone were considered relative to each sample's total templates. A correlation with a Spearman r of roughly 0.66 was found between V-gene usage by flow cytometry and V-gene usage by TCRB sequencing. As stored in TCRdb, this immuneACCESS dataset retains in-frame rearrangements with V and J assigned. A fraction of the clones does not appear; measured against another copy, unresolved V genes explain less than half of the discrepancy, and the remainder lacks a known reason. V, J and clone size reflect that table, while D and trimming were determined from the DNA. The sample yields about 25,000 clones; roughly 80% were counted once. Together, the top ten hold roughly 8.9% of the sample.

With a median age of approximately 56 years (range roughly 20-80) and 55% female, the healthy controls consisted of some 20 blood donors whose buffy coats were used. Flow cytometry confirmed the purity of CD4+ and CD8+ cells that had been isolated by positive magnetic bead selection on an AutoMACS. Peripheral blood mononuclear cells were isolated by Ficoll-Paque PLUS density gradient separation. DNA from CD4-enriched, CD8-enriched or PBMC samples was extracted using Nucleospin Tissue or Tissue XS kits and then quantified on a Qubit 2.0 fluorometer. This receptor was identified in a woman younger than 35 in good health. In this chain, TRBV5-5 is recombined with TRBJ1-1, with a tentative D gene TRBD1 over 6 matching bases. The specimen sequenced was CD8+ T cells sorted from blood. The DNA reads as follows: TGTGCCAGCAGCTTGGTACGGGGGCCCACTGAAGCTTTCTTT. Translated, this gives CASSLVRGPTEAFF.